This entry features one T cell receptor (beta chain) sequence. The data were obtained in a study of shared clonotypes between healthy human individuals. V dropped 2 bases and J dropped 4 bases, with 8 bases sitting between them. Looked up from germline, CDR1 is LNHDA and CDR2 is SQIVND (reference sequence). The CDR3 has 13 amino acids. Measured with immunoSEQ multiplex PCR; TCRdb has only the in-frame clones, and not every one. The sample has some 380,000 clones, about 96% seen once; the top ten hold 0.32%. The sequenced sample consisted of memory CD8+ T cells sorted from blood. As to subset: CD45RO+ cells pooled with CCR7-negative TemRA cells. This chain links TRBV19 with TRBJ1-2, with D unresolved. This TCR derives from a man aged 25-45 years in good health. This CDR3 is CASSILGIYGYTF. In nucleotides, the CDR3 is TGTGCCAGTAGTATACTTGGGATCTATGGCTACACCTTC.